The clone carrying this TCR beta chain was found a few times. Its antigen is not known. This record belongs to a study of blood T cells in healthy people across ages. Whole-study results and caveats: TCR beta diversity was tightly associated with the proportion of naive T cells. Aged donors had fewer naive CD4+ cells and lower diversity than long-lived donors.

Germline V gives CDR1 MNHEY, CDR2 SVGEGT. This CDR3 comprises 17 residues. Combining a sample-barcoded 5' primer with a J-beta primer mix, a second PCR ran for about 6 to 12 cycles. Every sample gave at least 3 million paired-end reads containing CDR3. From the 5' RACE reads, TCRdb called clonotypes with MiXCR, one entry per CDR3 protein. The sample holds over 1.5 million distinct CDR3 sequences, 49% seen once. PBMCs, at least 6 million per sample, were isolated. This TCR derives from a woman between 40 and 55 years old in good health. The chain is built from TRBV6-2 or TRBV6-3 and TRBJ2-5, with TRBD1 matching 7 bases. The closer fit of TRBJ2-7 to the DNA end suggests the J call may be wrong. The sample taken for sequencing was blood. The CDR3 nucleotides read TGTGCCAGCAGTTACTCGAGTAGCGTCAGGGGGTTCGACGAGCAGTACTTC. Amino acid sequence: CASSYSSSVRGFDEQYF.